This TCR beta chain was found in a study of T cell changes during pregnancy in multiple sclerosis. Per the germline V gene, CDR1 is MNHNS and CDR2 is SASEGT. V was pared by 2 bases and J by 6 bases, with 19 bases between. There are 17 residues in the CDR3. The table came from immunoSEQ multiplex PCR; TCRdb's copy has only in-frame clones and leaves some out. The table has approximately 110,000 clones, 90% to 95% seen once; the top ten hold approximately 3.7%. This chain uses TRBV6-1 with TRBJ1-4, with D possibly TRBD1 on 5 matching bases. This receptor was obtained from a female donor with multiple sclerosis, enrolled in a pregnancy study. The material sequenced was peripheral blood, taken after pregnancy. CDR3 DNA: TGTGCCAGCAGTGAAACTGTTTGGGGCAGGGAGGATGAAAAACTGTTTTTT. Its protein product is CASSETVWGREDEKLFF.